The 6 T cell receptor beta chains given below trace back to one sample, sequenced in a study of blood T cell repertoires in COVID-19. The protocol was immunoSEQ multiplex PCR, while the TCRdb copy is restricted to in-frame clones and leaves out a portion. The sample contains roughly 120,000 clones, approximately 89% of which appear only once. The sample taken for sequencing was peripheral blood. All receptors come from a woman of 80 years or more with COVID-19, enrolled during active disease.

V is TRBV19 and J is TRBJ2-2, with TRBD1 matching over 12 bases. V dropped 7 bases and J dropped 7; count of bases not matched to a gene: 4. This CDR3 spans 14 amino acids. Germline-derived CDR1 and CDR2 are LNHDA and SQIVND (reference sequence). The CDR3 DNA sequence: TGTGCCAGTACCGGGACAGGGGGCATCGGGGAGCTGTTTTTT. This codes for CASTGTGGIGELFF.

The V gene is TRBV28, the J gene TRBJ2-1; the D gene is possibly TRBD2 (5 bases). There are 17 residues in the CDR3. Trimming shortened V by 5 bases and J by 2 bases, and 19 bases separated the two germline ends. Germline V gene data show CDR1 as MDHEN and CDR2 as SYDVKM. CDR3 sequence (DNA): TGTGCCAGCAGTGACCCTATTGAGTGGGAGACCTACAATGAGCAGTTCTTC. Its translation: CASSDPIEWETYNEQFF.

A word on this clone: A single base separates this from a much larger clone, so it may be a read error. The rearrangement links TRBV6-2 or TRBV6-3 to TRBJ2-3; TRBD2 matches at 10 bases. The germline V gene encodes CDR1 MNHEY and CDR2 SVGEGT. V dropped 6 bases and J dropped 1; count of bases not matched to a gene: 4. CDR3 size: 15 residues. CDR3 residues: CASSILAGRTDTQYF. The CDR3, as DNA: TGTGCCAGCAGCATACTAGCGGGACGCACAGATACGCAGTATTTT.

CDR3 coding DNA: TGTGCCAGCAGCGACGGGACAGGGACCTACGAGCAGTACTTC. This gives the protein CASSDGTGTYEQYF. The chain links TRBV6-5 to TRBJ2-7; 9 bases map to TRBD1. The CDR3 sequence is 14 residues long. Germline values: CDR1 MNHEY, CDR2 SVGAGI. V lost 6 bases to trimming and J lost 2 bases; unmatched junction nucleotides: 5.

The chain carries TRBV6-5 and TRBJ2-1; TRBD2 matches at 14 bases. Germline-derived CDR1 and CDR2 are MNHEY and SVGAGI. The trim removed 9 bases at V and 3 bases at J, leaving 4 bases unmatched. The CDR3 extends over 15 amino acids. CDR3 protein: CASRGLAGVYNEQFF. CDR3 coding DNA: TGTGCCAGTAGGGGACTAGCGGGAGTCTACAATGAGCAGTTCTTC.

The chain carries TRBV5-1 and TRBJ1-5, with 8 bases identical to TRBD1. The CDR3 is 16 residues long. V gave up 0 bases and J gave up 3 bases; unmatched junction bases: 5. The germline V gene has CDR1 SGHRS and CDR2 YFSETQ. The CDR3 nucleotides read TGCGCCAGCAGCTTGGCTGGACAGGGACCCAATCAGCCCCAGCATTTT. Translating it yields CASSLAGQGPNQPQHF.